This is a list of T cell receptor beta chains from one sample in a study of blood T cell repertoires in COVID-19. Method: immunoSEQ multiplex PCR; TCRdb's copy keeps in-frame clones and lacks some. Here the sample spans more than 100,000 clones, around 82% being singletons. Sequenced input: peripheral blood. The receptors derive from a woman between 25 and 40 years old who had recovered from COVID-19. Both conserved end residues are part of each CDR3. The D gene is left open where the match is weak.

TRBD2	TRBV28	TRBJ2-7	CASSLFNCGSCTTSYEQYF
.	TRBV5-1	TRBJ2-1	CASSLAGTDNEQFF
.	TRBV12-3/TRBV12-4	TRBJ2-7	CASSFRESKQYF
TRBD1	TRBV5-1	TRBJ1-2	CASSLAPDRENGYTF
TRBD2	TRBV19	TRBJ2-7	CASTGGPPYEQYF
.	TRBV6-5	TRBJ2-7	CASRTSSSYEQYF
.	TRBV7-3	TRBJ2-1	CASSPFVGGGQWNEQFF
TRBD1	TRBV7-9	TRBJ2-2	CASSSWGQGIAGELFF
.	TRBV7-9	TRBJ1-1	CASSFGGSTEAFF
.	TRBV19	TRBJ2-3	CASSTRSADTQYF
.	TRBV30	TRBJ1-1	CAWSARDTLNTEAFF
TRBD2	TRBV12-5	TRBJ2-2	CASGLHGLAGNTGELFF
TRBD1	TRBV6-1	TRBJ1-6	CASSGLGTGGNSPLHF
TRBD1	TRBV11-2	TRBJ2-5	CASRGDSQETQYF
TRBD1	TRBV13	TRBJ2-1	CASSYELRTGGGEQFF
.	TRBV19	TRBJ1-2	CASSPTQGGYYGYTF
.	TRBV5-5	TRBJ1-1	CASSLEYYTEAFF
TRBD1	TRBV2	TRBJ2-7	CASSEQGAGYEQYF
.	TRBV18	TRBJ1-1	CASSPQDGKNTEAFF
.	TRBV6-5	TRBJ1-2	CASSYGRSNYGYTF
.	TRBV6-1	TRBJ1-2	CASSEEGRGGYTF
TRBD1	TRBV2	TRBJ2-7	CASKGQGTLYEQYF
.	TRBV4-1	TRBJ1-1	CASSQPGTRNTEAFF
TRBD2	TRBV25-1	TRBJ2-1	CASTPSTSGRGNEQFF
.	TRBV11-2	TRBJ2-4	CASSTGLLNIQYF
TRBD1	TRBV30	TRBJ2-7	CAWGPGQGLHEQYF
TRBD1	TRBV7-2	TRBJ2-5	CASTRDSRTQETQYF
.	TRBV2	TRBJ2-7	CASSEAGSSRISYEQYF
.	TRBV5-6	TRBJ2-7	CASSLGLETYEQYF
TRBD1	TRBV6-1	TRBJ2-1	CASSERQGASYNEQFF
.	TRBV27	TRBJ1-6	CASSARKPGSPLHF
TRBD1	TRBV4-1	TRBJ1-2	CASSQEWDSTNYGYTF
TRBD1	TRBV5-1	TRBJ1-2	CASSSGDRGYGYTF
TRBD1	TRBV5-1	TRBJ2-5	CASSSKGANQETQYF
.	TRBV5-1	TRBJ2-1	CASTRGGDEQFF
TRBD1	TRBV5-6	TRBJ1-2	CASSLQGAVTSSGYTF
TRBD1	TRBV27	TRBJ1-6	CASSLGQGNSPLHF
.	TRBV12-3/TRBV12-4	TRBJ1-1	CASGTGTEAFF
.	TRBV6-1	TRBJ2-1	CASSELGSRLFNEQFF
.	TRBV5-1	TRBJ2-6	CASSHKGSASGANVLTF
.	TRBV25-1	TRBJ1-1	CASSAPGKNTEAFF
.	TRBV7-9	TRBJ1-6	CASSRKTDYNSPLHF
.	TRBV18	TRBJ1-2	CASSPTEGGGYTF
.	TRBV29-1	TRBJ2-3	CSVEESVVAGQYF
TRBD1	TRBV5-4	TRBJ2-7	CASSWGQEGVGEQYF
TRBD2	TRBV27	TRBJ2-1	CASTGAGGFLFF
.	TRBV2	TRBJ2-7	CASRLTSYEQYF
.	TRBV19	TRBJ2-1	CASSIGPSPYNEQFF
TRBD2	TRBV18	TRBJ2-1	CASSPFGLVESSYNEQFF
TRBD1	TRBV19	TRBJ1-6	CASSIDTGTGNFGAPLHF
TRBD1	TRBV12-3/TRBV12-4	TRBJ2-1	CASSEGQTNEQFF
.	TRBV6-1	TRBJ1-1	CASSESGHLKTFF
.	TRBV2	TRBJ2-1	CARLPLDHSYNEQFF